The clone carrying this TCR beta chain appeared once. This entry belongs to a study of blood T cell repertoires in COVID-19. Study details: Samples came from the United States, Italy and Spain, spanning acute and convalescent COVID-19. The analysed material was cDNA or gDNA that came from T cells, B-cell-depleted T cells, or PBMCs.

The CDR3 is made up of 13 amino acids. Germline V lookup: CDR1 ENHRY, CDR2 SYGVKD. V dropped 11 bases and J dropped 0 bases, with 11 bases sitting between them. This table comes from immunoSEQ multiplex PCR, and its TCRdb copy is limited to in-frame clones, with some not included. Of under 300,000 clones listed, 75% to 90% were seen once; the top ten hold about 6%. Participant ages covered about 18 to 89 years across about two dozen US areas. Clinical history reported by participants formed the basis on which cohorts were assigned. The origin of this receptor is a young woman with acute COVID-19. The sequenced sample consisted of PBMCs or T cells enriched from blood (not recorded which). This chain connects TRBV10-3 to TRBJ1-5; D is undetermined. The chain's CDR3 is CASQADSNQPQHF. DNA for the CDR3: TGTGCCTCCCAAGCGGATAGCAATCAGCCCCAGCATTTT.